One and the same sample provided the 27 T cell receptor beta chains below, sequenced in a study of blood T cell repertoires in COVID-19. Sequencing was performed with immunoSEQ multiplex PCR; in TCRdb, only in-frame clones are kept and a portion is missing. The data show 150,000 to 200,000 clones, roughly 90% seen once. Source material: peripheral blood. These TCRs come from an older woman with COVID-19, enrolled during active disease.

The chain joins TRBV5-6 to TRBJ1-2; 7 bases agree with TRBD1. The V gene end was trimmed by 4 bases and the J gene end by 4 bases; junction bases not matched to a gene: 7. CDR3 length: 14 amino acids. The V gene's germline CDR1 is SGHDT and CDR2 YYEEEE. CDR3 in amino acids: CASSLTGVGYGYTF. CDR3 DNA sequence: TGTGCCAGCAGCCTCACAGGGGTGGGCTATGGCTACACCTTC. The full variable domain, rest sourced from reference TRBV5-6 and TRBJ1-2, is DAGVTQSPTHLIKTRGQQVTLRCSPKSGHDTVSWYQQALGQGPQFIFQYYEEEERQRGNFPDRFSGHQFPNYSSELNVNALLLGDSALYLCASSLTGVGYGYTFGSGTRLTVV.

This clone was seen a few times. The chain combines TRBV25-1 with TRBJ1-6; D is ambiguous. The V end was cut by 0 bases, the J end by 8 bases, with 5 bases between. CDR1 and CDR2 from the germline V gene are MGHDK and SYGVNS. This CDR3 spans 13 amino acids. The CDR3 is CASSEYIYSPLHF. DNA of the CDR3: TGTGCCAGCAGTGAATATATTTATTCACCCCTCCACTTT.

V and J are TRBV5-6 and TRBJ2-2; D is unclear. The CDR3 loop spans 17 amino acids. Trimming took off 1 base at V and 0 bases at J, with 13 bases between the two ends. Looked up from germline, CDR1 is SGHDT and CDR2 is YYEEEE. CDR3 sequence reads: CASSLRSPFANTGELFF. The DNA of the CDR3 is TGTGCCAGCAGCTTGCGGAGCCCCTTCGCGAACACCGGGGAGCTGTTTTTT. Full variable domain (remainder filled in from reference TRBV5-6 and TRBJ2-2): DAGVTQSPTHLIKTRGQQVTLRCSPKSGHDTVSWYQQALGQGPQFIFQYYEEEERQRGNFPDRFSGHQFPNYSSELNVNALLLGDSALYLCASSLRSPFANTGELFFGEGSRLTVL.

In its sample, this clone was seen a few times. The CDR3 DNA is TGCAGTGTGACAGAAAAGAATCAGCCCCAGCATTTT. It specifies CSVTEKNQPQHF. This sequence joins TRBV29-1 and TRBJ1-5; perhaps TRBD1 as D (5 bases). Per the germline V gene, CDR1 is SQVTM and CDR2 is ANQGSEA. The CDR3 loop spans 12 amino acids.

This chain uses TRBV7-2 with TRBJ2-5, with D possibly being TRBD1 (5 bases). The ends were cut back, 2 bases at V and 3 bases at J, with 10 bases in the middle. The CDR3 loop spans 14 amino acids. CDR1 is SGHTA and CDR2 is FQGNSA in the germline V gene. This chain's CDR3 is CASSLRRAEETQYF. CDR3 bases: TGTGCCAGCAGCTTACGCAGGGCAGAAGAGACCCAGTACTTC.

CDR3 coding DNA: TGTGCCAGTAGTATGGGACTTTTTTCTGGAAACACCATATATTTT. Residues: CASSMGLFSGNTIYF. The V and J genes are TRBV19 and TRBJ1-3; a possible D gene is TRBD1 (5 bases). The CDR3 runs 15 residues. Deletions cut 3 bases from V and 1 base from J, with 10 bases between. Per the germline V gene, CDR1 is LNHDA and CDR2 is SQIVND (reference sequence).

This chain links TRBV5-1 with TRBJ1-3, with D perhaps TRBD1 (5 bases). The CDR3 is made up of 15 amino acids. Trimming left V 5 bases short and J 0 bases short, with 12 bases between. The V gene's germline CDR1 is SGHRS and CDR2 YFSETQ. CDR3 loop: CASRAGTLSGNTIYF. CDR3 coding DNA: TGCGCCAGCAGGGCCGGGACTCTCTCTGGAAACACCATATATTTT.

This clone was observed a handful of times. The chain is built from TRBV30 and TRBJ1-2, with D possibly being TRBD1 (6 bases). This CDR3 contains 15 residues. V lost 4 bases and J lost 3, with 18 bases in between. CDR1 and CDR2 (germline): GTSNPN, SVGIG (reference sequence). The CDR3 DNA reads as TGTGCCTGGATTAAGAATTCAGGGGAGTACTATGGCTACACCTTC. Its translation is CAWIKNSGEYYGYTF.

This rearrangement joins TRBV6-2 or TRBV6-3 to TRBJ1-6; tentative D call: TRBD1 (6 bases). Trimming left V 3 bases short and J 10 bases short, with 13 bases between. Germline loops: CDR1 MNHEY, CDR2 SVGEGT. This CDR3 has 14 amino acids. CDR3 sequence: CASSYYRGNSPLHF. The CDR3 nucleotides read TGTGCCAGCAGTTATTATAGGGGGAACTCACCCCTCCACTTT.

The chain has TRBV27 and TRBJ2-1, with 8 bases matching TRBD2. This CDR3 contains 15 residues. With V trimmed by 8 bases and J by 7 bases, 13 bases remained unmatched. Germline lookup yields CDR1 MNHEY and CDR2 SMNVEV (reference sequence). As DNA, the CDR3 is TGTGCCAGCTGGTATTTGGGACTAGGAGGGAATGAGCAGTTCTTC. Its translation: CASWYLGLGGNEQFF.

The rearrangement links TRBV5-8 to TRBJ1-5; TRBD1 aligns across 7 bases. Germline V gene data show CDR1 as SGHTS and CDR2 as YDEGEE. Losses at the gene ends were 2 bases for V and 7 bases for J; bases not matched to a gene: 6. The CDR3 totals 14 residues. In DNA form, the CDR3 reads TGTGCCAGCAGCTTAGACAGGGCCGTCCAGCCCCAGCATTTT. This codes for CASSLDRAVQPQHF.

This clone was seen just once. V usage is TRBV5-4 and J usage is TRBJ2-7; the match to TRBD2 covers 12 bases. CDR1 and CDR2 from the germline V gene are SGHNT and YYREEE (reference sequence). The V and J ends lost 0 bases and 6 bases, in that order; junction bases with no gene match: 4. The CDR3 spans 15 residues. The CDR3 DNA reads TGTGCCAGCAGCTTGGGACTAGCGGGAGCGGGCGAGCAGTACTTC. Residues: CASSLGLAGAGEQYF.

J is TRBJ1-5 and V is TRBV28, with 9 nucleotides matching TRBD1. Looked up from germline, CDR1 is MDHEN and CDR2 is SYDVKM. This CDR3 contains 15 residues. The trim removed 4 bases at V and 5 bases at J, leaving 6 bases unmatched. The CDR3 bases are TGTGCCAGCAGTTCCCCGGGACAGGGCTATCAGCCCCAGCATTTT. It is translated as CASSSPGQGYQPQHF.

The CDR3: CASSRDLADTQYF. The CDR3 DNA is TGTGCCAGCAGCCGCGATCTAGCGGATACGCAGTATTTT. The J gene is TRBJ2-3, the V gene TRBV14; perhaps TRBD2 as D (6 bases). Trimming shortened V by 4 bases and J by 6 bases, and 11 bases separated the two germline ends. From germline, CDR1 is SGHDN and CDR2 FVKESK. The CDR3 spans 13 residues. The full variable domain, rest sourced from reference TRBV14 and TRBJ2-3, is EAGVTQFPSHSVIEKGQTVTLRCDPISGHDNLYWYRRVMGKEIKFLLHFVKESKQDESGMPNNRFLAERTGGTYSTLKVQPAELEDSGVYFCASSRDLADTQYFGPGTRLTVL.

The CDR3 here is CASSLVEGNEQFF. CDR3 bases: TGTGCCAGCAGCTTAGTTGAGGGCAATGAGCAGTTCTTC. V gene TRBV7-2 combines with J gene TRBJ2-1, with TRBD2 as a possible D gene (5 bases). The V end was cut by 1 base, the J end by 6 bases, with 7 bases between. This CDR3 spans 13 amino acids. The germline gives CDR1 SGHTA, CDR2 FQGNSA.

This clone came up a few times. The rearrangement links TRBV2 to TRBJ2-7; the match to TRBD2 covers 9 bases. The CDR3 length is 14 residues. CDR1 SNHLY and CDR2 FYNNEI come from the germline V gene. Losses at the gene ends were 8 bases for V and 4 bases for J; bases not matched to a gene: 9. The CDR3 DNA follows: TGTGCCAGCGAGCCGGGACTAGCAGATTACGAGCAGTACTTC. The encoded protein is CASEPGLADYEQYF.

This clone was detected a few times. The chain is built from TRBV5-1 and TRBJ2-5; 10 bases are a match to TRBD1. The J segment lost 6 bases and the V segment lost 4 bases, leaving 6 bases of the junction unmatched. The CDR3 is made up of 14 amino acids. Per the germline V gene, CDR1 is SGHRS and CDR2 is YFSETQ. In DNA form, the CDR3 reads TGCGCCAGCAGCCGGGACAGGGGACAACAGACCCAGTACTTC. Protein: CASSRDRGQQTQYF.

The chain links TRBV29-1 to TRBJ2-1; 11 positions agree with TRBD2. Germline CDR1 reads SQVTM; CDR2 reads ANQGSEA. The CDR3 has 15 amino acids. V lost 3 bases, J lost 7 bases, and 8 bases stayed unmatched. The chain's CDR3 is CSVEDGVAGGNEQFF. The CDR3 DNA sequence: TGCAGCGTTGAGGATGGAGTAGCGGGAGGGAATGAGCAGTTCTTC.

This clone was counted once. The V gene is TRBV7-9, the J gene TRBJ1-1; a weak D match, TRBD1 (6 bases). This CDR3 is built from 15 residues. Germline V gene sequence: CDR1 SEHNR, CDR2 FQNEAQ (reference sequence). V lost 4 bases, J lost 1 base, and 13 bases lay in between. This CDR3 is CASSSRGTWNTEAFF. As DNA, the CDR3 is TGTGCCAGCAGCTCGAGGGGGACCTGGAACACTGAAGCTTTCTTT.

This chain uses TRBV28 with TRBJ2-1, with TRBD2 matching 7 bases. Germline-derived CDR1 and CDR2 are MDHEN and SYDVKM. V was clipped by 3 bases and J by 5 bases; unmatched bases: 10. The CDR3 spans 16 residues. For the CDR3, the DNA is TGTGCCAGCAGTTTCATTGCGGGAGCAATCGACAATGAGCAGTTCTTC. Amino acids: CASSFIAGAIDNEQFF.

V usage is TRBV19 and J usage is TRBJ1-1; D call uncertain. Germline CDR1 reads LNHDA; CDR2 reads SQIVND (reference sequence). V lost 3 bases to trimming and J lost 1 base, with 9 bases between them. The CDR3 covers 14 residues. CDR3 nucleotide sequence: TGTGCCAGTAGTATGGGGAGGAGGAACACTGAAGCTTTCTTT. This sequence encodes CASSMGRRNTEAFF.

The chain employs TRBV19 and TRBJ1-1; 9 bases are a match to TRBD1. CDR1 LNHDA and CDR2 SQIVND come from the germline V gene (reference sequence). Losses at the gene ends were 4 bases for V and 1 base for J; bases not matched to a gene: 7. The CDR3 runs 16 residues. The CDR3 sequence: CASSRTPGQGNTEAFF. The CDR3 nucleotides read TGTGCCAGTAGTAGGACTCCGGGACAGGGGAACACTGAAGCTTTCTTT.

The chain is built from TRBV5-1 and TRBJ2-7, with 10 bases fitting TRBD1. Germline V gives CDR1 SGHRS, CDR2 YFSETQ. This CDR3 has 16 residues. V shed 4 bases, J shed 2 bases, and the junction held 9 bases outside the gene matches. CDR3 protein: CASSNSRDRGTYEQYF. For the CDR3, the DNA is TGCGCCAGCAGCAACTCCCGGGACAGGGGAACCTACGAGCAGTACTTC.

There are a few counts of this clone. The CDR3 loop reads CASSEGSGSSTYEQYF. The CDR3 nucleotides are TGCGCCAGCAGTGAGGGTAGCGGGAGTTCAACCTACGAGCAGTACTTC. The chain links TRBV10-1 to TRBJ2-7, with TRBD2 identical over 9 bases. The CDR3 extends over 16 amino acids. The V gene end was trimmed by 2 bases and the J gene end by 2 bases; junction bases not matched to a gene: 7. CDR1 WNHNN and CDR2 SYGVQD come from the germline V gene (reference sequence).

The chain carries TRBV4-3 and TRBJ1-5; maybe TRBD1 (6 bases). The CDR3 length is 14 residues. Germline CDR1 LGHNA, CDR2 YSLEER. Trimming left V 3 bases short and J 8 bases short, with 14 bases between. The CDR3 DNA reads TGCGCCAGCAGCCAGGATCAGGGGCAAAAGCCCCAGCATTTT. The encoded protein is CASSQDQGQKPQHF.

J is TRBJ2-5 and V is TRBV9; 14 positions match TRBD2. The CDR3 extends over 17 amino acids. The trim removed 0 bases at V and 5 bases at J, leaving 6 bases unmatched. Germline V gene data show CDR1 as SGDLS and CDR2 as YYNGEE. CDR3 nucleotides: TGTGCCAGCAGCGTAGCGGGACTAGCGGGAGACGAGGAGACCCAGTACTTC. Protein product: CASSVAGLAGDEETQYF.

This chain joins TRBV3-1 (or the pseudogene TRBV3-2) and TRBJ2-1; 8 bases fit TRBD2. V trimming: 4 bases; J trimming: 7 bases; junction bases outside the gene matches: 3. Germline CDR1 and CDR2: LGHDT and YNNKEL (reference sequence). The CDR3 has 13 residues. In nucleotides, the CDR3 is TGTGCCAGCAGCCCCCGACTAGCGAATGAGCAGTTCTTC. This sequence encodes CASSPRLANEQFF.